This TCR beta chain was sequenced during a study of blood T cell repertoires in COVID-19. Trimming removed 3 bases at V and 10 bases at J, with 18 bases between. The CDR3 length is 15 residues. Per the germline V gene, CDR1 is KGHDR and CDR2 is SFDVKD. TCRdb's copy holds only in-frame clones and misses some; the assay was immunoSEQ multiplex PCR. The sample consists of around 84,000 clones, roughly 80% of them appearing once. The sample comprised peripheral blood. The gene calls are TRBV24-1 and TRBJ2-1, with D possibly matching TRBD1 (5 bases). This clonotype originated in a man at least 80 years old with active or convalescent COVID-19. The CDR3 nucleotides read TGTGCCACCAGTGATCCCCGTCGGCCGGCAGGGGAGCAGTTCTTC. Protein: CATSDPRRPAGEQFF.